The source of this T cell receptor (beta chain) is a study of T-cell reconstitution after alpha-beta-depleted transplantation in children. Trimming stripped 4 bases from V and 7 bases from J, with 18 bases between. This CDR3 has 15 residues. The germline gives CDR1 SGHRS, CDR2 YFSETQ. Unique molecular identifiers were incorporated into the prepared TCRbeta library. TCRdb reanalysed the PCR reads using MiXCR and keeps one entry per CDR3 protein. This repertoire shows around 360,000 distinct CDR3 sequences, 10% found once; its top ten account for 2% to 3%. The sample here was PBMCs from the stem cell graft donor, taken from the stem cell graft. The clonotype comes from a human donor who donated a stem cell graft to a child with acute lymphoblastic leukemia. The chain combines TRBV5-1 with TRBJ1-5; no clear D. CDR3 bases: TGCGCCAGCAGCGCAGGAGAAGGATGGATGCAGCCCCAGCATTTT. Amino acid sequence: CASSAGEGWMQPQHF.